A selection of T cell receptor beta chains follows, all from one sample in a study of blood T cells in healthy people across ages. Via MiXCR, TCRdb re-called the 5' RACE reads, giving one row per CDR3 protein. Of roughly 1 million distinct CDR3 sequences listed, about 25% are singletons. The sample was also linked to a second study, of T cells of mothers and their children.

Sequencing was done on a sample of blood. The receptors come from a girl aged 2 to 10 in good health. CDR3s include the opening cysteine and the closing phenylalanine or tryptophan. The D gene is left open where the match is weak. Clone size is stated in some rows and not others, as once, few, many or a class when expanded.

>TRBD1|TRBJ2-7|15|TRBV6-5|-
CASGRLGQGTSEQYF
TGTGCCAGCGGGAGATTAGGACAGGGAACAAGCGAGCAGTACTTC
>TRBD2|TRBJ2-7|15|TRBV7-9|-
CASSAVRAGAYEQYF
TGTGCCAGCAGCGCCGTTCGTGCGGGGGCCTACGAGCAGTACTTC
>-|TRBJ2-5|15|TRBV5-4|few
CASSLAEGLKETQYF
TGTGCCAGCAGCTTGGCAGAGGGATTAAAAGAGACCCAGTACTTC
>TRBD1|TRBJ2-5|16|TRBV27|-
CASSSPGQGLGETQYF
TGTGCCAGCAGTTCGCCAGGACAGGGATTGGGAGAGACCCAGTACTTC
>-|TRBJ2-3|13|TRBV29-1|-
CSVVGRGTDTQYF
TGCAGCGTTGTCGGGCGCGGCACAGATACGCAGTATTTT
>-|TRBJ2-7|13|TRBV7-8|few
CASSFDIHYEQYF
TGTGCCAGCAGCTTTGACATCCACTACGAGCAGTACTTC
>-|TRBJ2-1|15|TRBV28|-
CASSSRAVLGNEQFF
TGTGCCAGCAGTTCCAGGGCGGTTCTCGGCAATGAGCAGTTCTTC
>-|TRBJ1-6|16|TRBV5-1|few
CASTTGTSSYNSPLHF
TGCGCCAGCACCACGGGGACCAGCTCCTATAATTCACCCCTCCACTTT
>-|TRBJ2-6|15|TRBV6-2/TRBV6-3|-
CASSYGSLGADVLTF
TGTGCCAGCAGTTACGGTTCGTTGGGGGCCGACGTCCTGACTTTC
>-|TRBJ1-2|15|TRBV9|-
CASSERTEGTIGYTF
TGTGCCAGCAGCGAGAGGACAGAGGGAACTATTGGCTACACCTTC
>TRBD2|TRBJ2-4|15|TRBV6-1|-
CASSPKRDLKNIQYF
TGTGCCAGCAGTCCTAAGCGGGACCTCAAAAACATTCAGTACTTC
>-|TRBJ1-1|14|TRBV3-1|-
CASSLGTIGTEAFF
TGTGCCAGCAGCCTCGGGACTATTGGGACTGAAGCTTTCTTT
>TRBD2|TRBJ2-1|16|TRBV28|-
CASSPIWTSGHNEQFF
TGTGCCAGCAGCCCAATATGGACTAGCGGGCACAATGAGCAGTTCTTC
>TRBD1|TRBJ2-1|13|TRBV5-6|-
CASGQDRNNEQFF
TGTGCCAGCGGTCAGGACAGGAATAATGAGCAGTTCTTC
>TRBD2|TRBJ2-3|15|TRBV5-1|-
CASFLAGGKTDTQYF
TGCGCCAGCTTCCTAGCGGGGGGAAAGACAGATACGCAGTATTTT
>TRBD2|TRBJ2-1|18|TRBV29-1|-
CSVEEELAGGSSYNEQFF
TGCAGCGTTGAAGAGGAACTAGCGGGAGGGAGCTCCTACAATGAGCAGTTCTTC
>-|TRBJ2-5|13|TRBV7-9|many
CASSLNRGETQYF
TGTGCCAGCAGTTTAAACCGGGGGGAGACCCAGTACTTC
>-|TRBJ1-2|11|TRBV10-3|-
CAILREGSQVF
TGTGCCATCCTCAGGGAGGGTTCACAAGTCTTC
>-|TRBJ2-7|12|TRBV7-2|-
CASSLVGEKQYF
TGTGCCAGCAGCTTAGTCGGGGAAAAGCAGTACTTC
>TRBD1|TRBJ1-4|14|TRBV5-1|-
CASSSTGVGEKLFF
TGCGCCAGCAGCTCGACAGGGGTTGGGGAGAAACTGTTTTTT
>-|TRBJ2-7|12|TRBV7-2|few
CASSSIIYEQYF
TGTGCCAGCAGCTCAATAATTTACGAGCAGTACTTC
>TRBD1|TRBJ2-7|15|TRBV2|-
CASSESPGQGNEQYF
TGTGCCAGCAGTGAATCACCGGGACAGGGGAACGAGCAGTACTTC
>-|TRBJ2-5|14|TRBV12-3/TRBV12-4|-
CASSFSSGKETQYF
TGTGCCAGCAGTTTCTCCAGCGGTAAAGAGACCCAGTACTTC
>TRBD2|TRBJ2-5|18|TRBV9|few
CASSVARASGGFQETQYF
TGTGCCAGCAGCGTAGCTAGGGCTAGCGGAGGTTTCCAAGAGACCCAGTACTTC
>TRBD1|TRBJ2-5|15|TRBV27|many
CASRKTGGMWETQYF
TGTGCCAGCAGAAAGACAGGGGGCATGTGGGAGACCCAGTACTTC
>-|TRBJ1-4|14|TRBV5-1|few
CASSLRTAFEKLFF
TGCGCCAGCAGCTTACGGACAGCTTTTGAAAAACTGTTTTTT
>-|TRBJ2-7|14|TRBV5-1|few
CASRDSESSYEQYF
TGCGCCAGCAGGGACTCCGAAAGCTCCTACGAGCAGTACTTC
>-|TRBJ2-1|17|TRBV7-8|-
CASSLRIATSSYNEQFF
TGTGCCAGCAGCTTAAGGATCGCGACAAGCTCCTACAATGAGCAGTTCTTC
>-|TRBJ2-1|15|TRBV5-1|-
CASSFDAGSHNEQFF
TGCGCCAGCAGCTTTGACGCGGGGAGCCACAATGAGCAGTTCTTC
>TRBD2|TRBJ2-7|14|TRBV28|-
CASSPGGKRYEQYF
TGTGCCAGCAGCCCCGGGGGGAAACGGTACGAGCAGTACTTC
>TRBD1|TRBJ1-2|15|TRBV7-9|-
CASSYGTGGSDGYTF
TGTGCCAGCAGCTACGGGACAGGGGGCTCGGACGGCTACACCTTC